The source of this T cell receptor beta chain is a study of CD8 T cells in ankylosing spondylitis. It was by quantitative 5'-RACE with molecular barcodes that TCR beta libraries were made. MiXCR, run by TCRdb on the 5' RACE reads, gives a single entry per CDR3 protein. Among 800,000 to 900,000 distinct CDR3 sequences listed, over 9.5% were seen once. Study-level results: Ankylosing spondylitis blood seemed to carry a telltale TCR beta motif made of several highly homologous variants. Reports say disease-linked clones showed up significantly more in matched ankylosing spondylitis synovial fluid. Disease-associated clones were CD8+ and fairly uncommon in peripheral blood.

CDR3 length: 16 residues. Germline V gene lookup returns CDR1 MNHNS and CDR2 SASEGT. The V gene end was trimmed by 6 bases and the J gene end by 12 bases; junction bases not matched to a gene: 17. With regard to this clonotype: Its target is unknown.

This receptor was obtained from a male donor with ankylosing spondylitis. The specimen sequenced was blood, either unsorted or a sorted T cell fraction (not recorded which). The chain has TRBV6-1 and TRBJ1-4; 9 bases agree with TRBD1. CDR3 amino acids: CASSLGQGSFLMELFF. The CDR3, as DNA: TGTGCCAGCAGCCTCGGACAGGGGTCTTTCCTAATGGAACTGTTTTTT.